These 21 T cell receptor beta chains share one sample of origin, sequenced in a study of cytomegalovirus exposure and HLA in healthy donors. With 60 Vbeta and 13 Jbeta primers, the PCR was carried out. Sequencing was performed with immunoSEQ multiplex PCR; in TCRdb, only in-frame clones are kept and a portion is missing. The sample shows roughly 78,000 clones, and roughly 0.8% sits with its ten largest clones. The sequenced material came from PBMCs. Receptors were obtained from a boy aged 10-17 years in good health and CMV-seronegative.

The chain recombines TRBV19 with TRBJ2-1, with 13 bases identical to TRBD2. The trim removed 6 bases at V and 7 bases at J, leaving 6 bases unmatched. The CDR3 has 15 amino acids. Germline CDR1 reads LNHDA; CDR2 reads SQIVND (reference sequence). The CDR3 DNA follows: TGTGCCAGTAGCGTGGGACTAGCGGGGACTAATGAGCAGTTCTTC. Protein sequence: CASSVGLAGTNEQFF.

The chain is built from TRBV5-1 and TRBJ1-1; perhaps TRBD1 as D (5 bases). In germline, CDR1 is SGHRS, CDR2 YFSETQ. This CDR3 comprises 14 residues. V was shortened by 5 bases and J by 0 bases, with 11 bases between the two germline ends. The CDR3: CASRAPGMNTEAFF. The CDR3 DNA reads as TGCGCCAGCAGGGCCCCAGGGATGAACACTGAAGCTTTCTTT.

The V and J genes are TRBV7-9 and TRBJ2-1, with 8 bases aligning to TRBD2. V lost 2 bases to trimming and J lost 15 bases; unmatched junction nucleotides: 9. The germline V gene has CDR1 SEHNR and CDR2 FQNEAQ (reference sequence). The CDR3 length is 13 residues. The chain's CDR3 is CASSLLSGGQPFF. CDR3 in DNA: TGTGCCAGCAGCTTATTATCGGGGGGGCAACCGTTCTTC.

The gene calls are TRBV5-6 and TRBJ2-5; 8 nucleotides align to TRBD1. The CDR3 has 16 residues. V lost 3 bases, J lost 2 bases, and 9 bases stayed unmatched. Germline V gene data show CDR1 as SGHDT and CDR2 as YYEEEE. The CDR3 region is CASSSRDRLAQETQYF. The CDR3 DNA sequence: TGTGCCAGCAGCTCCCGGGACAGGTTAGCGCAAGAGACCCAGTACTTC.

V is TRBV6-5 and J is TRBJ2-7; D perhaps matches TRBD1 (8 bases). V lost 6 bases and J lost 0, with 12 bases in between. The CDR3 spans 14 residues. CDR1 is MNHEY, CDR2 SVGAGI, per germline. CDR3 sequence: CASRTGEGSYEQYF. The CDR3 nucleotides are TGTGCCAGCAGGACAGGGGAGGGCTCCTACGAGCAGTACTTC.

The chain combines TRBV6-5 with TRBJ2-4; possible D gene TRBD1, 6 bases. There are 16 residues in the CDR3. CDR1 MNHEY and CDR2 SVGAGI come from the germline V gene. V lost 4 bases, J lost 0 bases, and 13 bases lay in between. The CDR3 region has the DNA TGTGCCAGCAGTTCTGGACAGAGGATAGCCAAAAACATTCAGTACTTC. The encoded protein is CASSSGQRIAKNIQYF.

The chain is built from TRBV5-8 and TRBJ1-2; D unresolved. Germline loops: CDR1 SGHTS, CDR2 YDEGEE. V was cut by 1 base and J by 6 bases, with 7 bases left in between. The CDR3 contains 12 residues. DNA for the CDR3: TGTGCCAGCAGCTTGCAGGAGGATGGCTACACCTTC. Encoded protein: CASSLQEDGYTF.

V is TRBV19 and J is TRBJ2-1, with D maybe TRBD1 (7 bases). This CDR3 region has 14 residues. CDR1 is LNHDA and CDR2 is SQIVND in the germline V gene (reference sequence). The V end lost 6 bases, the J end lost 2 bases, and 11 bases lay between the germline ends. This chain's CDR3 is CASSTGEAYNEQFF. In DNA, the CDR3 is TGTGCCAGTAGCACAGGGGAGGCCTACAATGAGCAGTTCTTC.

The chain links TRBV10-3 to TRBJ1-1; 8 bases agree with TRBD1. The J segment lost 0 bases and the V segment lost 8 bases, leaving 8 bases of the junction unmatched. Germline V lookup: CDR1 ENHRY, CDR2 SYGVKD. The CDR3 consists of 15 residues. CDR3 region: CAIGYNRGMNTEAFF. The CDR3 nucleotides are TGTGCCATCGGTTATAACAGGGGGATGAACACTGAAGCTTTCTTT.

The V gene is TRBV5-1, the J gene TRBJ2-7; unclear D gene. This CDR3 has 13 residues. Trimming took off 4 bases at V and 5 bases at J, with 13 bases between the two ends. Germline V gene data show CDR1 as SGHRS and CDR2 as YFSETQ. The CDR3 DNA follows: TGCGCCAGCAGCCGGTTTGAGTCGGACGAGCAGTACTTC. Protein product: CASSRFESDEQYF.

V and J are TRBV2 and TRBJ1-1; 9 bases are a match to TRBD1. Losses at the gene ends were 5 bases for V and 5 bases for J; bases not matched to a gene: 9. Germline-derived CDR1 and CDR2 are SNHLY and FYNNEI. CDR3 length equals 15 residues. CDR3 DNA sequence: TGTGCCAGCAGTCGTCAATACAGGGGGCAAACTGAAGCTTTCTTT. Its translation is CASSRQYRGQTEAFF.

This chain uses TRBV5-1 with TRBJ2-6; no clear D gene. The CDR3 extends over 14 amino acids. The germline V gene encodes CDR1 SGHRS and CDR2 YFSETQ. V was trimmed by 4 bases and J by 0 bases, leaving 5 bases between them. This chain's CDR3 is CASSTSSGANVLTF. CDR3 bases: TGCGCCAGCAGCACAAGCTCTGGGGCCAACGTCCTGACTTTC.

The chain is built from TRBV7-3 and TRBJ2-1; 9 nucleotides match TRBD1. The V gene end was trimmed by 5 bases and the J gene end by 3 bases; junction bases not matched to a gene: 5. Germline CDR1 is SGHTA and CDR2 is FQGTGA. The CDR3 runs to 15 residues. This chain's CDR3 is CASSPGQGYYNEQFF. The CDR3, as DNA: TGTGCCAGCAGCCCGGGACAGGGCTACTACAATGAGCAGTTCTTC.

The chain recombines TRBV14 with TRBJ1-4; 7 nucleotides line up with TRBD1. Germline-derived CDR1 and CDR2 are SGHDN and FVKESK. Unmatched junction bases numbered 7, after V lost 4 bases and J lost 5 bases. The length of the CDR3 is 15 residues. This chain's CDR3 is CASSPWDRPNEKLFF. The CDR3 bases are TGTGCCAGCAGCCCCTGGGACAGACCGAATGAAAAACTGTTTTTT.

The chain joins TRBV5-1 to TRBJ1-2, with TRBD1 as a possible D gene (6 bases). Per the germline V gene, CDR1 is SGHRS and CDR2 is YFSETQ. The V and J ends lost 4 bases and 2 bases respectively, with 12 bases between them. The CDR3 consists of 14 residues. The CDR3 spells CASSVQGANYGYTF. For the CDR3, the DNA is TGCGCCAGCAGCGTACAGGGCGCCAACTATGGCTACACCTTC.

The rearrangement uses TRBV5-1 and TRBJ1-1, with 7 bases matching TRBD1. CDR3 length: 15 residues. Trimming at V came to 0 bases and at J to 4 bases, leaving 6 bases not matched to a gene. CDR1 SGHRS and CDR2 YFSETQ come from the germline V gene. The CDR3 spells CASSLVPGGITEAFF. The CDR3 DNA follows: TGCGCCAGCAGCTTGGTTCCAGGGGGGATCACTGAAGCTTTCTTT. Full variable domain (outside the CDR3, taken from reference TRBV5-1 and TRBJ1-1): KAGVTQTPRYLIKTRGQQVTLSCSPISGHRSVSWYQQTPGQGLQFLFEYFSETQRNKGNFPGRFSGRQFSNSRSEMNVSTLELGDSALYLCASSLVPGGITEAFFGQGTRLTVV.

J is TRBJ1-1 and V is TRBV5-1; 9 nucleotides align to TRBD1. With V trimmed by 4 bases and J by 6 bases, 4 bases remained unmatched. The CDR3 length is 13 residues. CDR1 is SGHRS and CDR2 is YFSETQ in the germline V gene. The CDR3 DNA reads TGCGCCAGCAGCATACAGGGGGCCCCTGAAGCTTTCTTT. As protein: CASSIQGAPEAFF.

The chain carries TRBV7-2 and TRBJ2-1, with TRBD2 as a possible D gene (5 bases). Trimming stripped 5 bases from V and 2 bases from J, with 16 bases between. The germline V gene has CDR1 SGHTA and CDR2 FQGNSA. This CDR3 spans 16 amino acids. The chain's CDR3 is CASSLSVTRTYNEQFF. Here the CDR3 DNA reads TGTGCCAGCAGCCTCAGTGTTACTAGGACCTACAATGAGCAGTTCTTC.

The chain links TRBV5-4 to TRBJ2-7, with TRBD2 as a possible D gene (6 bases). The V gene's germline CDR1 is SGHNT and CDR2 YYREEE (reference sequence). This CDR3 spans 14 amino acids. V dropped 3 bases and J dropped 1 base, with 11 bases sitting between them. This CDR3 reads CASSSGGDSYEQYF. The CDR3 nucleotides read TGTGCCAGCAGCTCCGGAGGGGATTCCTACGAGCAGTACTTC.

V gene TRBV19 combines with J gene TRBJ1-1, with D unresolved. The germline V gene has CDR1 LNHDA and CDR2 SQIVND (reference sequence). The V end lost 3 bases, the J end lost 1 base, and 21 bases lay between the germline ends. This CDR3 has 18 residues. CDR3 in DNA: TGTGCCAGTAGTATCGGGGAGGGAGGCCTTGGAGGGAACACTGAAGCTTTCTTT. Its protein product is CASSIGEGGLGGNTEAFF.

Written as DNA, the CDR3 is TGCAGCGTTGAAGGGGGCGTCTCTGGGGCCAACGTCCTGACTTTC. The encoded protein is CSVEGGVSGANVLTF. The chain couples TRBV29-1 to TRBJ2-6; possible D gene TRBD1, 5 bases. Germline CDR1 reads SQVTM; CDR2 reads ANQGSEA. The CDR3 is 15 residues long. Between the trimmed V and J ends, which lost 1 base and 0 bases, there was a span of 7 bases.